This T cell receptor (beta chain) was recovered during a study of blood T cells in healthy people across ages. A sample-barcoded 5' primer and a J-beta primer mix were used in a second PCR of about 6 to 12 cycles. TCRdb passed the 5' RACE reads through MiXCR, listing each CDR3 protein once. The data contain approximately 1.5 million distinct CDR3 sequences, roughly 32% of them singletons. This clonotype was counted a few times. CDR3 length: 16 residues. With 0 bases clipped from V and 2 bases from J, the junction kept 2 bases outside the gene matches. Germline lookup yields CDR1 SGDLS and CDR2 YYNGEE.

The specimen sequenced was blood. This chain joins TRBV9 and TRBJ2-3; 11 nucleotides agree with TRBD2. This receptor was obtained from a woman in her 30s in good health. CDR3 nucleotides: TGTGCCAGCAGCGTAGTAGCGGGGGGGCTCACAGATACGCAGTATTTT. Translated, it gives CASSVVAGGLTDTQYF.